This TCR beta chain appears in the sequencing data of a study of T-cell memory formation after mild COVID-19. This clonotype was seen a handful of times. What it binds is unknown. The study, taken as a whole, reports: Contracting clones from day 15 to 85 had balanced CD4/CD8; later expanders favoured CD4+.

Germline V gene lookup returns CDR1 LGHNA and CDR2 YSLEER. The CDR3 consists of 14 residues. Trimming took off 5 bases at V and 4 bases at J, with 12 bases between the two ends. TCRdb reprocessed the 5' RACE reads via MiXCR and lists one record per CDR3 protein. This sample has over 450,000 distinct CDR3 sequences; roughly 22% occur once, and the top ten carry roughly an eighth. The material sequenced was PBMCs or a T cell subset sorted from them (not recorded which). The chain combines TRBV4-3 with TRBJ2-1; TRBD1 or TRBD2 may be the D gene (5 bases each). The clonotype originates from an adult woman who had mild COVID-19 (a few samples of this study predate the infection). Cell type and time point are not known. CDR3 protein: CASSSRDGYNEQFF. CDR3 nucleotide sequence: TGCGCCAGCAGCTCCCGGGACGGATACAATGAGCAGTTCTTC.